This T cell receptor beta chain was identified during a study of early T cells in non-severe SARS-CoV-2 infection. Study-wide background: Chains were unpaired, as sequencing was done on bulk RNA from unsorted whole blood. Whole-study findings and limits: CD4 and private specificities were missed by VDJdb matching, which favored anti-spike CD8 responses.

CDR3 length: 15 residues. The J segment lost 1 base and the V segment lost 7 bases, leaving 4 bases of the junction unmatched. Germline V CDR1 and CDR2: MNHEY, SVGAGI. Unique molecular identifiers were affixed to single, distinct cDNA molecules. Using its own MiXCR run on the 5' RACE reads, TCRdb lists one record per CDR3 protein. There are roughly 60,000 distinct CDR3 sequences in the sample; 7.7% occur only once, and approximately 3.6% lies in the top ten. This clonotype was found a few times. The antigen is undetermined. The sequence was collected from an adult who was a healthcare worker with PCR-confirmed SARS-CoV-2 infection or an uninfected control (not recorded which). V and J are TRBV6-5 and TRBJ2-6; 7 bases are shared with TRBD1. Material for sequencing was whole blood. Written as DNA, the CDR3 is TGTGCCAGCATGTACAGGGGATCTGGGGCCAACGTCCTGACTTTC. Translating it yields CASMYRGSGANVLTF.